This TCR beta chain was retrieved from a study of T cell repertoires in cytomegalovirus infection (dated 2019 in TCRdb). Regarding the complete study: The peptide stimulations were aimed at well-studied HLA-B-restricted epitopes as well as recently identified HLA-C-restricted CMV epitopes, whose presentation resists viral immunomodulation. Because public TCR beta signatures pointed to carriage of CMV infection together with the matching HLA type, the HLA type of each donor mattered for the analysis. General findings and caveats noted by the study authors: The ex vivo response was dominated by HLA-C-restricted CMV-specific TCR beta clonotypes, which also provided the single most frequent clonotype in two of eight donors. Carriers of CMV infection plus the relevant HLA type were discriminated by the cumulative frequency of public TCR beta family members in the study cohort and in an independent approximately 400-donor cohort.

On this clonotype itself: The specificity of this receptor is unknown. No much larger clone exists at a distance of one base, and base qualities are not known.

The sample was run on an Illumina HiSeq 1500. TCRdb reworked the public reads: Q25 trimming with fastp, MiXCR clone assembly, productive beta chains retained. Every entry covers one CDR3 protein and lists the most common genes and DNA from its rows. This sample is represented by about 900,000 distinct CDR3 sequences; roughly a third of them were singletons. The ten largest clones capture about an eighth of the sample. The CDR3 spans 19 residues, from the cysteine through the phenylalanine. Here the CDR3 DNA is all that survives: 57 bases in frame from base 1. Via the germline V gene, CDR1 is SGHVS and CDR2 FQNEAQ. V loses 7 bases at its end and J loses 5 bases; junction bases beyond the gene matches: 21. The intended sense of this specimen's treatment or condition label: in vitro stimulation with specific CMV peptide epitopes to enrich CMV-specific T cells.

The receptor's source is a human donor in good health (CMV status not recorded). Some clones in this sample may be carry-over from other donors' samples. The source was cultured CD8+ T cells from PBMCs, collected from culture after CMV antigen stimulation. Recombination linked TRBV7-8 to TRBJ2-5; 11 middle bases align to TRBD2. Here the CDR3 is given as CASTQLSREISGGAETQYF. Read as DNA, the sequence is TGTGCCAGCACGCAACTATCACGGGAGATTAGCGGGGGGGCGGAGACCCAGTACTTC. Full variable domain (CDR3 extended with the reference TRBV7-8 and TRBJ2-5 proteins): GAGVSQSPRYKVAKRGQDVALRCDPISGHVSLFWYQQALGQGPEFLTYFQNEAQLDKSGLPSDRFFAERPEGSVSTLKIQRTQQEDSAVYLCASTQLSREISGGAETQYFGPGTRLLVL.